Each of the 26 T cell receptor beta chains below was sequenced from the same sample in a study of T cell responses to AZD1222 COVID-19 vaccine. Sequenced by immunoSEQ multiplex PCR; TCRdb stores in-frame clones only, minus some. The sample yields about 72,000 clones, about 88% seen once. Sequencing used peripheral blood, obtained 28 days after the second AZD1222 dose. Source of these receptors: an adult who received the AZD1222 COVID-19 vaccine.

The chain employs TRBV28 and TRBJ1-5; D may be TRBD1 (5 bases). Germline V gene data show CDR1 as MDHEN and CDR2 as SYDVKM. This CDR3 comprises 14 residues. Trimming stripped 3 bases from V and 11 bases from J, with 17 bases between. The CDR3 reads CASSFNRNKGAQHF. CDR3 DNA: TGTGCCAGCAGTTTTAACAGGAATAAAGGGGCCCAGCATTTT.

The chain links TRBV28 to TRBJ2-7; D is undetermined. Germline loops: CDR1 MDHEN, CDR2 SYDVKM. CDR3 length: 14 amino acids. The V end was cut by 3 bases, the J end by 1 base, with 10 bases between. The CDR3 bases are TGTGCCAGCAGTTTGGACGTGGAGTCCTACGAGCAGTACTTC. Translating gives CASSLDVESYEQYF.

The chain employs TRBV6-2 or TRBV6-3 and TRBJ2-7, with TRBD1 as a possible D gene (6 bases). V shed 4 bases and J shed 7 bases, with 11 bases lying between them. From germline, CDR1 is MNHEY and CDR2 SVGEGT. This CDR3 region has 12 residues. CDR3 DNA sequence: TGTGCCAGCAGTTCGCAGGGGCAAGAGCAGTACTTC. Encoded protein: CASSSQGQEQYF.

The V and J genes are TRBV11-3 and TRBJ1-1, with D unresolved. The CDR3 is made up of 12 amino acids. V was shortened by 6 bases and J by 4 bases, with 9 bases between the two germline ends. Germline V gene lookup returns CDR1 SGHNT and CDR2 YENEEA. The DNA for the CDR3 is TGTGCCAGCAGGCTACGGGGCACTGAAGCTTTCTTT. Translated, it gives CASRLRGTEAFF.

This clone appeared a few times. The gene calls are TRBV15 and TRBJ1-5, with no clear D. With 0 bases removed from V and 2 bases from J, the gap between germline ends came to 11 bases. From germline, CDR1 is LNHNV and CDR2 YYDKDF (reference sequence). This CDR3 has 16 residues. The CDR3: CATSRDATTGNQPQHF. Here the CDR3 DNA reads TGTGCCACCAGCAGAGATGCGACAACGGGCAATCAGCCCCAGCATTTT.

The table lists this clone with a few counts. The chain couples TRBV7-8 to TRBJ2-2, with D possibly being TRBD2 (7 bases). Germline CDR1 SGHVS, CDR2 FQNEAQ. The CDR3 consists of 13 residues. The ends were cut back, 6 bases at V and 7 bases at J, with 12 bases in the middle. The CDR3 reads CASRGEGDGELFF. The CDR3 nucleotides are TGTGCCAGCAGGGGGGAGGGGGACGGGGAGCTGTTTTTT. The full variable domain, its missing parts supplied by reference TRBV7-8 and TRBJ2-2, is GAGVSQSPRYKVAKRGQDVALRCDPISGHVSLFWYQQALGQGPEFLTYFQNEAQLDKSGLPSDRFFAERPEGSVSTLKIQRTQQEDSAVYLCASRGEGDGELFFGEGSRLTVL.

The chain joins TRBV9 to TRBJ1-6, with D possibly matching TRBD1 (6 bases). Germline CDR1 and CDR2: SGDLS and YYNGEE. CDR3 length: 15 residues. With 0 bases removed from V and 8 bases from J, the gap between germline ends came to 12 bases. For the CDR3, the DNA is TGTGCCAGCAGCGTAGCCCCAGGGGACTATTCACCCCTCCACTTT. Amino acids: CASSVAPGDYSPLHF.

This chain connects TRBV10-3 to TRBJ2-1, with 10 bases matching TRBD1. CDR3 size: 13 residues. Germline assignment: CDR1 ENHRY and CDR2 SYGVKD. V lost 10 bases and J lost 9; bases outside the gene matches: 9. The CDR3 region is CATRDRGITEQFF. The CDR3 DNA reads TGTGCCACCCGGGACAGGGGTATTACTGAGCAGTTCTTC.

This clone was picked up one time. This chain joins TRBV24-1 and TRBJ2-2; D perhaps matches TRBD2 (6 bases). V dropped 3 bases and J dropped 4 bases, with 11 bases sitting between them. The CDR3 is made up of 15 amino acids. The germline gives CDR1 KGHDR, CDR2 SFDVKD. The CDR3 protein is CATSDPGTPTGELFF. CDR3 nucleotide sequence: TGTGCCACCAGTGATCCCGGGACTCCCACCGGGGAGCTGTTTTTT.

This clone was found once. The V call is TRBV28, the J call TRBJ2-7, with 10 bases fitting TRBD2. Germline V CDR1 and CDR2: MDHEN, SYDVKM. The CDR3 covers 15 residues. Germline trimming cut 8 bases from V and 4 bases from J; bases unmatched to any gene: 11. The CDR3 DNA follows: TGTGCCAGCTTGGCTAGCGGGAGAAGTAGTTACGAGCAGTACTTC. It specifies CASLASGRSSYEQYF. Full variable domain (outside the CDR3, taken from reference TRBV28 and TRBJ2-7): DVKVTQSSRYLVKRTGEKVFLECVQDMDHENMFWYRQDPGLGLRLIYFSYDVKMKEKGDIPEGYSVSREKKERFSLILESASTNQTSMYLCASLASGRSSYEQYFGPGTRLTVT.

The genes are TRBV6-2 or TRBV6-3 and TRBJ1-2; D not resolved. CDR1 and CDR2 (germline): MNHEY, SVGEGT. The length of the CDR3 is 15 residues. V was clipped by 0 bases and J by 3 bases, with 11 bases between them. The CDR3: CASSYSPPTYYGYTF. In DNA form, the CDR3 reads TGTGCCAGCAGTTACTCCCCACCAACCTACTATGGCTACACCTTC.

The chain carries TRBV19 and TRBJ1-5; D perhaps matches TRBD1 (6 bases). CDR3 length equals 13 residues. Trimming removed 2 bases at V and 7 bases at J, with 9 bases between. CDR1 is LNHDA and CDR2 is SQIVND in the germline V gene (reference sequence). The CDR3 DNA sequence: TGTGCCAGTAGTATACAGGGGACCCAGCCCCAGCATTTT. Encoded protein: CASSIQGTQPQHF. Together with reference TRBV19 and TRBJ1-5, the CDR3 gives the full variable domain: DGGITQSPKYLFRKEGQNVTLSCEQNLNHDAMYWYRQDPGQGLRLIYYSQIVNDFQKGDIAEGYSVSREKKESFPLTVTSAQKNPTAFYLCASSIQGTQPQHFGDGTRLSIL.

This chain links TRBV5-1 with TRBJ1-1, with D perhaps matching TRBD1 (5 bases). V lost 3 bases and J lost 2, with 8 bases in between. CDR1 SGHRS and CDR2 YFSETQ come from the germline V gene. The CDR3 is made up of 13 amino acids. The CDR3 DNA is TGCGCCAGCAGCTCGACAGATAACACTGAAGCTTTCTTT. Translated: CASSSTDNTEAFF.

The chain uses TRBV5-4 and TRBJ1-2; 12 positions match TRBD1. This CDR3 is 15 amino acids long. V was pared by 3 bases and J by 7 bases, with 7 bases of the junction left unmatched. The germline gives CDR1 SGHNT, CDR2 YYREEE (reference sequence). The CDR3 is CASSSGQGAVSGYTF. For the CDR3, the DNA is TGTGCCAGCAGCTCGGGACAGGGGGCTGTGTCTGGCTACACCTTC.

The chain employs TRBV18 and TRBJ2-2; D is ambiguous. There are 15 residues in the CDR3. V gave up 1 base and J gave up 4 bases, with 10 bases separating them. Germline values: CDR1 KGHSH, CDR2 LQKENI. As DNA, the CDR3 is TGTGCCAGCTCACCACTTAAACCTAGCACCGGGGAGCTGTTTTTT. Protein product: CASSPLKPSTGELFF.

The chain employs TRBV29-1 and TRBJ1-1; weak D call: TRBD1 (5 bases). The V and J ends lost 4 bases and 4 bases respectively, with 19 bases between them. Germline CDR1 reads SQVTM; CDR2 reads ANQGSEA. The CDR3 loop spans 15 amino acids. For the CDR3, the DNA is TGCAGCGTTGTCCTCCGGGGGGACGGTGGCACTGAAGCTTTCTTT. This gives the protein CSVVLRGDGGTEAFF.

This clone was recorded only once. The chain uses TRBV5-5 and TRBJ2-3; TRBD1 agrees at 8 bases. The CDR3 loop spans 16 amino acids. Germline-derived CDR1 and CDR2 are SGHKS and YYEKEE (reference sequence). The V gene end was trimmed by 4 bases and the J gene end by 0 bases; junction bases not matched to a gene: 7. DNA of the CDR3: TGTGCCAGCAGCCCAGGGACAGGTGCTAGCACAGATACGCAGTATTTT. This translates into CASSPGTGASTDTQYF. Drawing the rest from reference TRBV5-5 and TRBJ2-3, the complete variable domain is DAGVTQSPTHLIKTRGQQVTLRCSPISGHKSVSWYQQVLGQGPQFIFQYYEKEERGRGNFPDRFSARQFPNYSSELNVNALLLGDSALYLCASSPGTGASTDTQYFGPGTRLTVL.

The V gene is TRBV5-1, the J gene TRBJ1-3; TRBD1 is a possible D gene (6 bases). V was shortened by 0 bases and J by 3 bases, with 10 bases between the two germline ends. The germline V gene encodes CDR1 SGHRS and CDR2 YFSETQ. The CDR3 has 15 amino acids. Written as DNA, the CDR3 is TGCGCCAGCAGCTTGGAAGGGGGGCTTGGAAACACCATATATTTT. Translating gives CASSLEGGLGNTIYF.

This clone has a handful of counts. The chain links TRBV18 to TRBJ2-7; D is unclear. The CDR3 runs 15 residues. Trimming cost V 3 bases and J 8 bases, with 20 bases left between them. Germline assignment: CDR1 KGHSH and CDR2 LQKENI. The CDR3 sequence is CASSPTPDAGAQQYF. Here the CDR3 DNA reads TGTGCCAGCTCACCTACCCCGGACGCCGGCGCTCAGCAGTACTTC.

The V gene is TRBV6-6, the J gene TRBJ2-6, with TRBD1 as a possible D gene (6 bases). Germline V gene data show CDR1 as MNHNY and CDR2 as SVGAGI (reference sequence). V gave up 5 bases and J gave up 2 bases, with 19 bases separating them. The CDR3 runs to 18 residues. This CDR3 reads CASSPPTGHGTGANVLTF. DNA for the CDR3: TGTGCCAGCAGTCCACCTACAGGGCACGGAACTGGGGCCAACGTCCTGACTTTC.

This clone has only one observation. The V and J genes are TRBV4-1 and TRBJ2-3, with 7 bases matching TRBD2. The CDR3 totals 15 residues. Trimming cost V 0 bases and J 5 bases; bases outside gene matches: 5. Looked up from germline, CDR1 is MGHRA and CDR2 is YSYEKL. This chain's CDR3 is CASSQEGSGVDTQYF. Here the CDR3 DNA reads TGCGCCAGCAGCCAAGAAGGGAGCGGGGTAGATACGCAGTATTTT.

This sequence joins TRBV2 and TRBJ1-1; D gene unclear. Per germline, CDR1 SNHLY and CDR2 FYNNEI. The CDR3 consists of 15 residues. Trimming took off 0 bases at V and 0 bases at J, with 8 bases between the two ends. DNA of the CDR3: TGTGCCAGCAGTGAAGCGGAGAGAATGAACACTGAAGCTTTCTTT. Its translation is CASSEAERMNTEAFF. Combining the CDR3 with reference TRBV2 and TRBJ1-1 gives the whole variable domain EPEVTQTPSHQVTQMGQEVILRCVPISNHLYFYWYRQILGQKVEFLVSFYNNEISEKSEIFDDQFSVERPDGSNFTLKIRSTKLEDSAMYFCASSEAERMNTEAFFGQGTRLTVV.

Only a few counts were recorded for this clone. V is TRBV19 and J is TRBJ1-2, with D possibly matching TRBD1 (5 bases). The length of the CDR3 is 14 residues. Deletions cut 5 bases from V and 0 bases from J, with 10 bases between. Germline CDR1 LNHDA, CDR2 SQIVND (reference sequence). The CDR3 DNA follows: TGTGCCAGTAGTCGACAGAATTCTAACTATGGCTACACCTTC. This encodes CASSRQNSNYGYTF.

The CDR3 region has the DNA TGCGCCAGCAGTGAGTCGACAGGGACTGAGCAGTTCTTC. It yields the protein CASSESTGTEQFF. The V and J genes are TRBV10-2 and TRBJ2-1, with 7 bases fitting TRBD1. The V gene's germline CDR1 is WSHSY and CDR2 SAAADI. The CDR3 runs to 13 residues. V dropped 0 bases and J dropped 9; count of bases not matched to a gene: 2.

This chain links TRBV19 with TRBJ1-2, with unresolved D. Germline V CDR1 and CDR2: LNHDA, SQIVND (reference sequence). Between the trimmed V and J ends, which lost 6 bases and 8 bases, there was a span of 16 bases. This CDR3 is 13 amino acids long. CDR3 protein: CASRETYAGGYTF. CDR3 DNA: TGTGCCAGTAGGGAGACCTACGCTGGAGGCTACACCTTC.

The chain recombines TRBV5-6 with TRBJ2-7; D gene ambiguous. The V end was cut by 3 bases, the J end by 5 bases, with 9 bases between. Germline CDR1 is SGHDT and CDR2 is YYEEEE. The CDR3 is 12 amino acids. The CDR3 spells CASSSVAHEQYF. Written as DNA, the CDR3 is TGTGCCAGCAGCTCAGTAGCCCACGAGCAGTACTTC.